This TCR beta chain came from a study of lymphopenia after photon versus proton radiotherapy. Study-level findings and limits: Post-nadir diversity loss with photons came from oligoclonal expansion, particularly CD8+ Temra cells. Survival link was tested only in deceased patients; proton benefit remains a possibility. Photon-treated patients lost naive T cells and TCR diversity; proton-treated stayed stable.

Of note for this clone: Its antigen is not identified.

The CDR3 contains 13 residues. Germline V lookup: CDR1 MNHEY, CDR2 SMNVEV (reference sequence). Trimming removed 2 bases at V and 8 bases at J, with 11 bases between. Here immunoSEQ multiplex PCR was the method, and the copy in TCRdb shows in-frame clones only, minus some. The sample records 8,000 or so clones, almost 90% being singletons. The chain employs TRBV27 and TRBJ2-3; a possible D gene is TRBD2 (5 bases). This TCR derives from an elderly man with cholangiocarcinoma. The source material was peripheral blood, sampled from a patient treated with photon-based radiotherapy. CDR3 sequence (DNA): TGTGCCAGCAGTTTAGCGGGCGCCGGTACGCAGTATTTT. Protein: CASSLAGAGTQYF.